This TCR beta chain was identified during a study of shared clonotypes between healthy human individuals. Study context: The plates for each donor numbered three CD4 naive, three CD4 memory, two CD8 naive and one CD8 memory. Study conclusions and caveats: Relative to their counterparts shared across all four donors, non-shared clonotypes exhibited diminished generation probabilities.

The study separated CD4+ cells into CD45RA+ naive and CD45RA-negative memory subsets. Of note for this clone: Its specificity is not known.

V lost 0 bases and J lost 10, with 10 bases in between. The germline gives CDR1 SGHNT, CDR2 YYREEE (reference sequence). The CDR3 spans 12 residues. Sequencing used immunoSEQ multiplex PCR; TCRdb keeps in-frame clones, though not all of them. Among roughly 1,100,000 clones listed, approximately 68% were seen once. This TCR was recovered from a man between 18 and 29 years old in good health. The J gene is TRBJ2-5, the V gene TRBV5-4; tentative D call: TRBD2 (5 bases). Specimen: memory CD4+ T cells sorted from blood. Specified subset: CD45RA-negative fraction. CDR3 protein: CASSLGLEVQYF. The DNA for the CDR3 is TGTGCCAGCAGCTTGGGACTGGAGGTCCAGTACTTC.